This T cell receptor beta chain emerged from a study of beta chain features in type 1 diabetes. Per germline, CDR1 KGHSH and CDR2 LQKENI. V was shortened by 1 base and J by 3 bases, with 6 bases between the two germline ends. The CDR3 has 14 amino acids. The authors reverse transcribed all of the isolated RNA, so sequencing captured expressed TCRB transcripts. Average reads for naive, central memory and regulatory T cell samples were 3.5 million to 4.5 million. Libraries were prepared by immunoSEQ multiplex PCR; TCRdb keeps only in-frame clonotypes and omits some of them. Of about 700,000 clones listed, around 15% are singletons. Points from the study as a whole: Type 1 diabetes patients had moderately but significantly shorter TCRB CDR3s in all four CD4+ subsets.

Points on this clone: Its antigen is undetermined.

This chain joins TRBV18 and TRBJ2-2, with a possible D match to TRBD1 (6 bases). The sequencing sample was made of naive CD4+ T cells from blood. The clonotype comes from a young man with type 1 diabetes. The CDR3, as DNA: TGTGCCAGCTCACCACAGGGGGACACCGGGGAGCTGTTTTTT. Amino acid sequence: CASSPQGDTGELFF.